Below, 15 T cell receptor beta chains from the same sample are listed, as sequenced in a study of blood T cell repertoires in COVID-19. The method was immunoSEQ multiplex PCR; TCRdb's version includes in-frame clones alone and lacks a portion of them. The table lists about 280,000 clones, 85% to 90% of them singletons. Sequencing was carried out using PBMCs or T cells enriched from blood (not recorded which). The receptors derive from a woman aged 55 to 70 who had recovered from COVID-19.

This chain uses TRBV6-2 or TRBV6-3 with TRBJ2-1; TRBD2 is a possible D gene (6 bases). Germline V CDR1 and CDR2: MNHEY, SVGEGT. This CDR3 has 12 amino acids. V was cut by 6 bases and J by 10 bases, with 13 bases left in between. As DNA, the CDR3 is TGTGCCAGCAGCCTAATGGCGGGGGAGCAGTTCTTC. This sequence encodes CASSLMAGEQFF.

Turning to this clone: This CDR3 is also generated by other DNA sequences in the sample. The chain is built from TRBV5-1 and TRBJ2-3; weak D call: TRBD2 (5 bases). The CDR3 has 14 amino acids. Trimming shortened V by 5 bases and J by 4 bases, and 14 bases separated the two germline ends. From germline, CDR1 is SGHRS and CDR2 YFSETQ. The DNA for the CDR3 is TGCGCCAGCAGTCTAGGAGGAGGTGCAGATACGCAGTATTTT. This encodes CASSLGGGADTQYF.

The chain is built from TRBV5-1 and TRBJ2-5, with D unresolved. CDR1 and CDR2 (germline): SGHRS, YFSETQ. This CDR3 region has 14 residues. V shed 1 base and J shed 5 bases, with 12 bases lying between them. CDR3 loop: CASSLNPVGETQYF. DNA of the CDR3: TGCGCCAGCAGCTTGAATCCGGTCGGGGAGACCCAGTACTTC.

CDR3 DNA sequence: TGTGCCAGCAGCAAAGGAGAGGGCATCGGGGGCAAAAACATTCAGTACTTC. The encoded protein is CASSKGEGIGGKNIQYF. The chain carries TRBV7-3 and TRBJ2-4; D is perhaps TRBD2 (6 bases). Germline values: CDR1 SGHTA, CDR2 FQGTGA. V lost 5 bases and J 3 bases, leaving 20 bases between the germline ends. The CDR3 runs to 17 residues.

The chain employs TRBV7-3 and TRBJ2-7; tentatively, D is TRBD2 (5 bases). V was shortened by 0 bases and J by 6 bases, with 9 bases between the two germline ends. The CDR3 totals 13 residues. CDR1 and CDR2 (germline): SGHTA, FQGTGA. CDR3 coding DNA: TGTGCCAGCAGCTTAACGGCGGGTGGCGAGCAGTACTTC. Protein sequence: CASSLTAGGEQYF.

This clone was detected only a few times. V is TRBV5-1 and J is TRBJ1-6; D gene ambiguous. The CDR3 length is 13 residues. Trimming removed 1 base at V and 6 bases at J, with 5 bases between. CDR1 is SGHRS and CDR2 is YFSETQ in the germline V gene. The DNA of the CDR3 is TGCGCCAGCAGCTTGACTGCTAATTCACCCCTCCACTTT. This encodes CASSLTANSPLHF.

The chain employs TRBV3-1 (or the pseudogene TRBV3-2) and TRBJ1-1; D call uncertain. The germline CDR1 and CDR2 sequences are LGHDT and YNNKEL (reference sequence). This CDR3 comprises 13 residues. The V gene lost 7 bases and the J gene lost 1 base, with 10 bases spanning the gap. CDR3 DNA sequence: TGTGCCAGCACCTCTGAGGGGAACACTGAAGCTTTCTTT. Amino acid sequence: CASTSEGNTEAFF.

A single count supports this clone. The V call is TRBV29-1, the J call TRBJ2-1; 7 positions agree with TRBD1. CDR3 length equals 15 residues. V lost 6 bases to trimming and J lost 5 bases; unmatched junction nucleotides: 13. Per the germline V gene, CDR1 is SQVTM and CDR2 is ANQGSEA. The chain's CDR3 is CSVKKGGLADNEQFF. The CDR3 DNA sequence: TGCAGCGTGAAAAAAGGGGGCCTCGCGGACAATGAGCAGTTCTTC.

CDR3 sequence (DNA): TGTGCCAGCAGTTTACAGGGGCGAACTGAAGCTTTCTTT. Amino acids: CASSLQGRTEAFF. The V gene is TRBV27, the J gene TRBJ1-1; maybe TRBD1 (6 bases). V was shortened by 2 bases and J by 5 bases, with 9 bases between the two germline ends. The CDR3 consists of 13 residues. CDR1 is MNHEY and CDR2 is SMNVEV in the germline V gene (reference sequence).

V is TRBV11-2 and J is TRBJ1-6; TRBD1 aligns across 8 bases. Looked up from germline, CDR1 is SGHAT and CDR2 is FQNNGV. Trimming cost V 4 bases and J 8 bases; bases outside gene matches: 4. This CDR3 is 14 amino acids long. The CDR3 bases are TGTGCCAGCAGCTCGGACAGGGCGTATTCACCCCTCCACTTT. As protein: CASSSDRAYSPLHF. Using reference TRBV11-2 and TRBJ1-6 for the parts outside the CDR3, the full variable domain is EAGVAQSPRYKIIEKRQSVAFWCNPISGHATLYWYQQILGQGPKLLIQFQNNGVVDDSQLPKDRFSAERLKGVDSTLKIQPAKLEDSAVYLCASSSDRAYSPLHFGNGTRLTVT.

The chain couples TRBV3-1 (or the pseudogene TRBV3-2) to TRBJ1-1; D gene ambiguous. Trimming stripped 0 bases from V and 8 bases from J, with 13 bases between. Germline V lookup: CDR1 LGHDT, CDR2 YNNKEL (reference sequence). The CDR3 covers 14 residues. CDR3 nucleotide sequence: TGTGCCAGCAGCCAAGATCTATGGAGTTCAGAAGCTTTCTTT. It encodes CASSQDLWSSEAFF.

The chain couples TRBV28 to TRBJ1-1, with 9 bases aligning to TRBD1. Germline loops: CDR1 MDHEN, CDR2 SYDVKM. Trimming at V came to 5 bases and at J to 11 bases, leaving 12 bases not matched to a gene. The CDR3 is 14 amino acids. The CDR3 loop is CASSERTGDRGAFF. CDR3 in DNA: TGTGCCAGCAGTGAAAGGACAGGGGATCGAGGCGCTTTCTTT.

The genes are TRBV9 and TRBJ1-5; no clear D gene. The V end lost 3 bases, the J end lost 0 bases, and 7 bases lay between the germline ends. The CDR3 sequence is 14 residues long. Germline assignment: CDR1 SGDLS and CDR2 YYNGEE. The CDR3 DNA is TGTGCCAGCAGCGGAGGGTATAGCAATCAGCCCCAGCATTTT. Translated, it gives CASSGGYSNQPQHF.

This clone was picked up a small number of times. The chain uses TRBV7-8 and TRBJ2-5; maybe TRBD1 (6 bases). CDR1 and CDR2 from the germline V gene are SGHVS and FQNEAQ. V lost 5 bases to trimming and J lost 1 base, with 11 bases between them. This CDR3 has 14 residues. This CDR3 is CASSLGQLQETQYF. The DNA of the CDR3 is TGTGCCAGCAGCCTCGGACAGCTCCAAGAGACCCAGTACTTC.

The chain is built from TRBV24-1 and TRBJ2-1, with a tentative D call TRBD1 (6 bases). Germline V gives CDR1 KGHDR, CDR2 SFDVKD. The CDR3 covers 12 residues. V was pared by 0 bases and J by 11 bases, with 7 bases between. The CDR3 DNA reads TGTGCCACCAGTGATTTGGGACAGCAGCAGTTCTTC. This gives the protein CATSDLGQQQFF.